This T cell receptor beta chain was sequenced during a study of blood T cells in healthy people across ages. Broader study findings: Long-lived donors exceeded aged donors in naive CD4+ cells and diversity. Significant beta diversity loss was already apparent by age approximately 42, declining roughly linearly.

Germline V CDR1 and CDR2: LGHDT, YNNKEL (reference sequence). This CDR3 spans 15 amino acids. Regarding this clonotype: Its antigen is as yet unknown.

The second PCR ran about 7 to 12 cycles with a sample-barcoded 5' primer and J-beta primers. TCRdb re-called the 5' RACE reads with MiXCR, one entry per CDR3 protein. Of approximately 810,000 distinct CDR3 sequences in the sample, about 28% were seen once. The rearrangement joins TRBV3-1 to TRBJ2-5, with TRBD1 matching over 7 bases. The DNA end lines up better with TRBJ2-7; the J call may be wrong. The specimen sequenced was blood. This clonotype was sampled from a woman aged 80 or older in good health. The CDR3 region has the DNA TGTGCCAGCAGCCAAGATCCGACAGGGTCGCACGAGCAGTACTTC. Encoded protein: CASSQDPTGSHEQYF.